This entry lists 32 T cell receptor beta chains sequenced from one sample in a study of blood T cell repertoires in COVID-19. Measured with immunoSEQ multiplex PCR; TCRdb has only the in-frame clones, and not every one. The sample lists 65,000 or so clones, around 86% occurring once. Source material: peripheral blood. These receptor sequences come from a man aged 50 to 59 with active COVID-19.

The chain uses TRBV18 and TRBJ2-4; 7 bases are shared with TRBD1. Looked up from germline, CDR1 is KGHSH and CDR2 is LQKENI. The CDR3 is 15 residues long. V lost 2 bases and J lost 6; bases outside the gene matches: 7. Written as DNA, the CDR3 is TGTGCCAGCTCACCAACGCCGGGACAGCGAAACATTCAGTACTTC. Translated, it gives CASSPTPGQRNIQYF. The whole variable domain, filled in from reference TRBV18 and TRBJ2-4, reads NAGVMQNPRHLVRRRGQEARLRCSPMKGHSHVYWYRQLPEEGLKFMVYLQKENIIDESGMPKERFSAEFPKEGPSILRIQQVVRGDSAAYFCASSPTPGQRNIQYFGAGTRLSVL.

This sequence joins TRBV7-9 and TRBJ2-7; no definite D call. Germline V gene data show CDR1 as SEHNR and CDR2 as FQNEAQ (reference sequence). The V end lost 1 base, the J end lost 2 bases, and 9 bases lay between the germline ends. The CDR3 extends over 14 amino acids. This CDR3 reads CASSLEVRTYEQYF. CDR3 in DNA: TGTGCCAGCAGCTTAGAAGTGAGAACCTACGAGCAGTACTTC.

The chain links TRBV10-3 to TRBJ2-7, with 11 bases fitting TRBD2. This CDR3 is 16 amino acids long. J lost 4 bases, V lost 0 bases, and 5 bases had no gene match. CDR1 and CDR2 (germline): ENHRY, SYGVKD. The CDR3 reads CAISESGLAGGYEQYF. The CDR3 DNA is TGTGCCATCAGTGAGTCGGGGCTAGCGGGGGGTTACGAGCAGTACTTC.

The chain employs TRBV4-3 and TRBJ1-4; D may be TRBD1 (5 bases). Trimming left V 3 bases short and J 0 bases short, with 11 bases between. CDR3 length equals 16 residues. Germline assignment: CDR1 LGHNA and CDR2 YSLEER. The CDR3 reads CASSQGGEATNEKLFF. Written as DNA, the CDR3 is TGCGCCAGCAGCCAGGGGGGGGAAGCAACTAATGAAAAACTGTTTTTT.

The V call is TRBV2, the J call TRBJ2-7, with D possibly being TRBD2 (6 bases). The CDR3 consists of 15 residues. The V gene lost 11 bases and the J gene lost 1 base, with 21 bases spanning the gap. The germline V gene has CDR1 SNHLY and CDR2 FYNNEI. The CDR3 DNA reads as TGTGCCGGCCAAGGGGAGGCCGGGTCGTCCTACGAGCAGTACTTC. Translated: CAGQGEAGSSYEQYF.

The chain combines TRBV6-6 with TRBJ1-3; maybe TRBD1 (5 bases). The CDR3 runs to 14 residues. V shed 7 bases and J shed 4 bases, with 14 bases lying between them. Germline V gene data show CDR1 as MNHNY and CDR2 as SVGAGI (reference sequence). CDR3 in DNA: TGTGCCAGCACCGCAGGGCTAAGGGGAAACACCATATATTTT. This sequence encodes CASTAGLRGNTIYF.

The V gene is TRBV12-3 or TRBV12-4, the J gene TRBJ2-7, with 7 bases fitting TRBD1. This CDR3 contains 13 residues. Unmatched junction bases numbered 8, after V lost 5 bases and J lost 7 bases. In nucleotides, the CDR3 is TGTGCCAGCAGTCCCGGACAGGCTTTGGAGCAGTACTTC. Translated, it gives CASSPGQALEQYF.

This chain uses TRBV9 with TRBJ2-2; D gene ambiguous. V was trimmed by 0 bases and J by 6 bases, leaving 9 bases between them. The length of the CDR3 is 14 residues. Per germline, CDR1 SGDLS and CDR2 YYNGEE. The CDR3 DNA is TGTGCCAGCAGCGTAGAAGGTAGCCCCGGGGAGCTGTTTTTT. Translating it yields CASSVEGSPGELFF.

This chain joins TRBV7-2 and TRBJ2-1, with a weak D call TRBD2 (5 bases). The CDR3 is made up of 14 amino acids. Germline values: CDR1 SGHTA, CDR2 FQGNSA. V gave up 4 bases and J gave up 4 bases, with 11 bases separating them. The CDR3 sequence is CASSYDRGYNEQFF. As DNA, the CDR3 is TGTGCCAGCAGCTACGATCGCGGGTACAATGAGCAGTTCTTC.

This clone has more than one count but fewer than ten. The chain couples TRBV19 to TRBJ2-7; D perhaps matches TRBD1 (6 bases). Trimming took 5 bases from V and 3 from J, leaving 14 bases between them. Germline values: CDR1 LNHDA, CDR2 SQIVND (reference sequence). CDR3 length: 14 amino acids. The CDR3 loop is CASSGRDIGYEQYF. CDR3 DNA sequence: TGTGCCAGTAGTGGACGGGACATAGGCTACGAGCAGTACTTC.

The chain is built from TRBV6-6 and TRBJ2-1; maybe TRBD2 (7 bases). CDR3 length equals 18 residues. Trimming shortened V by 5 bases and J by 6 bases, and 26 bases separated the two germline ends. Germline V gene sequence: CDR1 MNHNY, CDR2 SVGAGI (reference sequence). The CDR3 coding sequence is TGTGCCAGCAGTCCAAATAGGGCTAGCGGCCTCAGGGGCAATGAGCAGTTCTTC. Translation: CASSPNRASGLRGNEQFF.

The V call is TRBV19, the J call TRBJ2-2; possibly TRBD1 for D (7 bases). V was clipped by 3 bases and J by 4 bases, with 15 bases between them. Germline-derived CDR1 and CDR2 are LNHDA and SQIVND (reference sequence). The CDR3 has 16 amino acids. CDR3 protein: CASSMGGGGGTGELFF. CDR3 DNA: TGTGCCAGTAGTATGGGAGGAGGGGGCGGCACCGGGGAGCTGTTTTTT.

The rearrangement uses TRBV6-2 or TRBV6-3 and TRBJ2-7; D is unclear. V lost 1 base and J 5 bases, leaving 12 bases between the germline ends. Germline V gives CDR1 MNHEY, CDR2 SVGEGT. CDR3 length: 14 amino acids. In nucleotides, the CDR3 is TGTGCCAGCAGTTACTGGTGGCAGCGTAACGAGCAGTACTTC. It encodes CASSYWWQRNEQYF.

The chain is built from TRBV30 and TRBJ2-7; 7 positions agree with TRBD2. V trimming: 2 bases; J trimming: 3 bases; junction bases outside the gene matches: 7. The length of the CDR3 is 14 residues. The V gene's germline CDR1 is GTSNPN and CDR2 SVGIG (reference sequence). The CDR3 is CAWSPRGGYYEQYF. The CDR3, as DNA: TGTGCCTGGAGTCCACGGGGAGGGTACTACGAGCAGTACTTC.

This chain connects TRBV27 to TRBJ2-1; D unclear. The CDR3 has 14 amino acids. Germline V lookup: CDR1 MNHEY, CDR2 SMNVEV (reference sequence). V lost 5 bases and J 3 bases, leaving 11 bases between the germline ends. This chain's CDR3 is CASSLEAYYNEQFF. In DNA form, the CDR3 reads TGTGCCAGCAGTCTCGAAGCGTACTACAATGAGCAGTTCTTC.

The CDR3 DNA sequence: TGCGCCAGCAGCTTGGACGGGGGGGCCTACAATGAGCAGTTCTTC. It translates to CASSLDGGAYNEQFF. The chain combines TRBV5-1 with TRBJ2-1, with 8 bases matching TRBD2. The CDR3 covers 15 residues. In germline, CDR1 is SGHRS, CDR2 YFSETQ. Losses at the gene ends were 0 bases for V and 2 bases for J; bases not matched to a gene: 1.

This clone rates as medium-sized. This chain uses TRBV6-2 or TRBV6-3 with TRBJ2-7; the match to TRBD2 covers 7 bases. CDR1 is MNHEY, CDR2 SVGEGT, per germline. The V and J ends lost 5 bases and 0 bases, in that order; junction bases with no gene match: 7. The CDR3 contains 15 residues. The CDR3 coding sequence is TGTGCCAGCAGTGAGAGCGGGGCTAGCTCCTACGAGCAGTACTTC. It specifies CASSESGASSYEQYF.

The chain joins TRBV29-1 to TRBJ1-2; D possibly corresponds to TRBD1 (6 bases). With 4 bases removed from V and 7 bases from J, the gap between germline ends came to 7 bases. Germline CDR1 and CDR2: SQVTM and ANQGSEA. This CDR3 region has 10 residues. The CDR3 protein is CSVARGGYTF. The CDR3 coding sequence is TGCAGCGTTGCCAGGGGTGGCTACACCTTC. Combining the CDR3 with reference TRBV29-1 and TRBJ1-2 gives the whole variable domain SAVISQKPSRDICQRGTSLTIQCQVDSQVTMMFWYRQQPGQSLTLIATANQGSEATYESGFVIDKFPISRPNLTFSTLTVSNMSPEDSSIYLCSVARGGYTFGSGTRLTVV.

The V and J genes are TRBV3-1 (or the pseudogene TRBV3-2) and TRBJ1-5, with 7 bases aligning to TRBD1. The CDR3 has 14 residues. Germline values: CDR1 LGHDT, CDR2 YNNKEL (reference sequence). V gave up 2 bases and J gave up 7 bases; unmatched junction bases: 5. The CDR3 protein is CASSQWTGQQPQHF. The CDR3, as DNA: TGTGCCAGCAGCCAATGGACAGGTCAACAGCCCCAGCATTTT.

The chain links TRBV19 to TRBJ2-7; 13 bases match TRBD2. V lost 3 bases to trimming and J lost 3 bases; unmatched junction nucleotides: 2. This CDR3 spans 15 amino acids. Germline V gives CDR1 LNHDA, CDR2 SQIVND (reference sequence). The CDR3 here is CASSMGLAGNYEQYF. The CDR3 coding sequence is TGTGCCAGTAGTATGGGACTAGCGGGAAACTACGAGCAGTACTTC.

V and J are TRBV3-1 (or the pseudogene TRBV3-2) and TRBJ2-5; 9 bases fit TRBD1. V was clipped by 4 bases and J by 5 bases; unmatched bases: 11. Per the germline V gene, CDR1 is LGHDT and CDR2 is YNNKEL (reference sequence). The CDR3 extends over 16 amino acids. CDR3 amino acids: CASSRTTGQGRETQYF. CDR3 DNA: TGTGCCAGCAGCCGAACTACGGGACAGGGTAGGGAGACCCAGTACTTC.

This sequence joins TRBV11-2 and TRBJ2-2; 8 bases map to TRBD2. This CDR3 has 17 residues. The ends lost 5 bases at V and 5 bases at J; junction bases unmatched: 13. Germline CDR1 is SGHAT and CDR2 is FQNNGV. In DNA, the CDR3 is TGTGCCAGCAGCCCCCTCGGGGGCGGGAGGTTTACCGGGGAGCTGTTTTTT. Protein product: CASSPLGGGRFTGELFF.

The rearrangement links TRBV7-9 to TRBJ2-7; possibly TRBD2 for D (6 bases). The CDR3 contains 14 residues. Trimming stripped 5 bases from V and 2 bases from J, with 13 bases between. Per germline, CDR1 SEHNR and CDR2 FQNEAQ (reference sequence). The CDR3 protein is CASSVGDSTYEQYF. DNA of the CDR3: TGTGCCAGCAGCGTTGGGGACTCTACCTACGAGCAGTACTTC.

V gene TRBV5-8 combines with J gene TRBJ1-2; 9 bases line up with TRBD1. CDR3 length: 15 residues. V dropped 4 bases and J dropped 6; count of bases not matched to a gene: 10. Germline CDR1 reads SGHTS; CDR2 reads YDEGEE. The CDR3 loop reads CASSPRGTGGNGYTF. As DNA, the CDR3 is TGTGCCAGCAGCCCCCGGGGTACAGGGGGCAATGGCTACACCTTC.

The chain couples TRBV21-1 to TRBJ1-5; TRBD1, as called in the table, went unchecked against the DNA. TRBV21-1 is an annotated pseudogene. The CDR3 has 11 residues. CDR3 loop: CASNIGGAQHF. The CDR3 nucleotides are TGTGCCAGCAACATAGGGGGAGCCCAGCATTTT.

This rearrangement joins TRBV7-2 to TRBJ2-7; TRBD2 aligns across 7 bases. The CDR3 sequence is 15 residues long. Unmatched junction bases numbered 5, after V lost 1 base and J lost 2 bases. Germline values: CDR1 SGHTA, CDR2 FQGNSA. The CDR3 coding sequence is TGTGCCAGCAGCTTAGGGCCCGGGGGGACCTACGAGCAGTACTTC. Residues: CASSLGPGGTYEQYF.

The rearrangement uses TRBV10-3 and TRBJ2-3; TRBD2 matches at 10 bases. Germline lookup yields CDR1 ENHRY and CDR2 SYGVKD. CDR3 length: 18 amino acids. Trimming cost V 1 base and J 0 bases; bases outside gene matches: 7. The CDR3: CAISEFPSGSGSTDTQYF. The CDR3 DNA sequence: TGTGCCATCAGTGAGTTCCCTAGCGGGAGTGGGAGCACAGATACGCAGTATTTT.

The chain has TRBV28 and TRBJ2-1; D is perhaps TRBD1 (6 bases). CDR3 length equals 15 residues. CDR1 and CDR2 (germline): MDHEN, SYDVKM. The germline V and J ends were trimmed by 9 bases and 0 bases, with 15 bases remaining between them. CDR3: CASQQGTRSYNEQFF. The CDR3 DNA reads TGTGCCAGTCAACAGGGCACCCGCTCCTACAATGAGCAGTTCTTC.

This CDR3 reads CASSIYLEALGNTIYF. For the CDR3, the DNA is TGTGCCAGTAGTATTTATTTGGAGGCGCTCGGAAACACCATATATTTT. This chain joins TRBV19 and TRBJ1-3; D is uncertain. Trimming cost V 3 bases and J 4 bases, with 16 bases left between them. Germline V CDR1 and CDR2: LNHDA, SQIVND (reference sequence). This CDR3 has 16 amino acids. Combining the CDR3 with reference TRBV19 and TRBJ1-3 gives the whole variable domain DGGITQSPKYLFRKEGQNVTLSCEQNLNHDAMYWYRQDPGQGLRLIYYSQIVNDFQKGDIAEGYSVSREKKESFPLTVTSAQKNPTAFYLCASSIYLEALGNTIYFGEGSWLTVV.

As DNA, the CDR3 is TGCGCCAGCAGCTCGACAGGATCAGGTGGAAACACCATATATTTT. This encodes CASSSTGSGGNTIYF. This chain connects TRBV10-2 to TRBJ1-3; TRBD1 is a possible D gene (6 bases). CDR1 WSHSY and CDR2 SAAADI come from the germline V gene. The CDR3 runs 15 residues. Deletions cut 6 bases from V and 3 bases from J, with 15 bases between.

Note on this clone: At the DNA level, this CDR3 is encoded by other sequences in the same sample as well. V is TRBV5-1 and J is TRBJ1-1; D not certain. The CDR3 runs 13 residues. Trimming cost V 3 bases and J 1 base, with 7 bases left between them. Germline-derived CDR1 and CDR2 are SGHRS and YFSETQ. CDR3 in amino acids: CASSSTGNTEAFF. In DNA, the CDR3 is TGCGCCAGCAGCTCGACGGGGAACACTGAAGCTTTCTTT.

CDR3 loop: CASSQEGAEGSEAFF. In DNA form, the CDR3 reads TGTGCCAGCAGCCAGGAGGGGGCTGAAGGTTCTGAAGCTTTCTTT. V and J are TRBV9 and TRBJ1-1; TRBD1 agrees at 7 bases. From germline, CDR1 is SGDLS and CDR2 YYNGEE. This CDR3 is 15 amino acids long. J gave up 6 bases and V 4 bases, and 12 bases lay outside the gene matches.